Detailed here is one T cell receptor (beta chain). Antigen unknown. The CDR3 sequence is 15 residues long. CDR1 and CDR2 from the germline V gene are ENHRY and SYGVKD. V lost 10 bases and J lost 1; bases outside the gene matches: 8. Only in-frame clones appear in the TCRdb table, and some are missing; sequencing was by immunoSEQ multiplex PCR. The data show fewer than 45,000 clones, roughly 84% seen once. Regarding time point: week 11, during vaccination. What each vaccine dose contained was 300 ug of mutant IDH1 20-mer peptide, accompanied by topical imiquimod. Tumors from donors were new WHO grade 3 or 4 IDH1-mutant astrocytomas with ATRX loss. The data originate from a study of a mutant IDH1 vaccine in newly diagnosed glioma. Study information: Vaccines were first given 4-6 weeks after radiotherapy alone, or with temozolomide cycles. Mean patient age was around 40 years; approximately 60% were male and approximately 38% female. Patients got radiotherapy, temozolomide, or both beforehand, and most got both.

This TCR derives from a man aged 35 to 55 with glioma. The chain is built from TRBV10-3 and TRBJ1-2, with 11 positions matching TRBD1. This material consisted of PBMCs, taken from a glioma patient whose treatment included an IDH1 peptide vaccine. CDR3 loop: CATRPGTGGNYGYTF. The CDR3 bases are TGTGCCACCCGTCCCGGGACAGGGGGTAACTATGGCTACACCTTC.